This T cell receptor (beta chain) was identified in a study of T cells in Graves' hyperthyroidism and ophthalmopathy. Study observations and caveats: A model of 13 V-J features distinguished ophthalmopathy from stable hyperthyroidism. Most thyroid clonotypes that were expanded above 0.001 also turned up in blood.

This clonotype has at least ten counts. As yet, its antigen is unknown. CDR1 is DFQATT and CDR2 is SNEGSKA in the germline V gene (reference sequence). The CDR3 covers 16 residues. Trimming took 0 bases from V and 0 from J; bases not matched to a gene: 7. Template material for amplifying TCR beta CDR3 regions consisted of RNA transcripts. In the first-round RT-PCR of the TCR CDR3, the HTBI primer set was used. TCRdb reprocessed the multiplex PCR reads via MiXCR and lists one record per CDR3 protein. The sample lists 300,000 or so distinct CDR3 sequences, around a sixth occurring once. Uncontrolled infections, other autoimmune diseases, pregnancy or lactation led to exclusion of patients.

V gene TRBV20-1 combines with J gene TRBJ1-1, with TRBD1 matching over 7 bases. Sequencing used blood. The receptor's source is a woman in her forties or fifties with Graves' hyperthyroidism. The CDR3 loop is CSARDEPTGLNTEAFF. The CDR3 bases are TGCAGTGCTAGAGACGAGCCGACAGGGCTGAACACTGAAGCTTTCTTT.